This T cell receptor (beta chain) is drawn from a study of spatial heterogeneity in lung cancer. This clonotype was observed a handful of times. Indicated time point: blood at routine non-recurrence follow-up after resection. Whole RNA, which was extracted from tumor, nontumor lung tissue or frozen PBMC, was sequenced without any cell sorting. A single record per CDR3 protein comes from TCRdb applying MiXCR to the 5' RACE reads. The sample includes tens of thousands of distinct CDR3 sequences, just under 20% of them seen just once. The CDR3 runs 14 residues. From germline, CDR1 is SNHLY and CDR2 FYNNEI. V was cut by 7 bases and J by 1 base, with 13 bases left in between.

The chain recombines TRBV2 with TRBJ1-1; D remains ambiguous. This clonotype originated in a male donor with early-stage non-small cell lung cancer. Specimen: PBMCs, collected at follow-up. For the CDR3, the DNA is TGTGCCAGCACCGATAGGGCGTCGAACACTGAAGCTTTCTTT. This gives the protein CASTDRASNTEAFF. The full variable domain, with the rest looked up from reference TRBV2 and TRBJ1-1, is EPEVTQTPSHQVTQMGQEVILRCVPISNHLYFYWYRQILGQKVEFLVSFYNNEISEKSEIFDDQFSVERPDGSNFTLKIRSTKLEDSAMYFCASTDRASNTEAFFGQGTRLTVV.